This TCR beta chain was identified in a study of cytomegalovirus exposure and HLA in healthy donors. The length of the CDR3 is 13 residues. Trimming cost V 1 base and J 5 bases, with 9 bases left between them. Germline CDR1 is SGDLS and CDR2 is YYNGEE. With 60 Vbeta and 13 Jbeta primers, the PCR was carried out. Measured with immunoSEQ multiplex PCR; TCRdb has only the in-frame clones, and not every one. The top ten hold around 1.5% of the sample, which has about 160,000 clones, roughly 80% seen once. As concerns this clone: The antigen is undetermined.

Study-wide points: High specificity and sensitivity for cytomegalovirus status were reported for the classifier. TCR beta chains numbering more than 150 were designated cytomegalovirus-associated. Later analysis demonstrated an association between a missense DCLRE1C variant and TCR beta V- and J-gene trimming. Later analysis revealed greater clonal expansion in HLA-associated TCR beta chains than in equally common others.

Material for sequencing was PBMCs. V and J are TRBV9 and TRBJ1-1; the D gene is possibly TRBD1 (6 bases). This TCR was recovered from a girl aged 10 to 17 in good health and CMV-seropositive. CDR3 sequence: CASSVTGSTEAFF. For the CDR3, the DNA is TGTGCCAGCAGCGTAACAGGGTCGACTGAAGCTTTCTTT. Looking up the rest from reference TRBV9 and TRBJ1-1 gives the full variable domain: DSGVTQTPKHLITATGQRVTLRCSPRSGDLSVYWYQQSLDQGLQFLIQYYNGEERAKGNILERFSAQQFPDLHSELNLSSLELGDSALYFCASSVTGSTEAFFGQGTRLTVV.